This entry describes one TCR beta chain. The CDR3 consists of 14 residues. The germline gives CDR1 SGHRS, CDR2 YFSETQ. The J segment lost 1 base and the V segment lost 5 bases, leaving 2 bases of the junction unmatched. Only in-frame clones appear in the TCRdb table, and some are missing; sequencing was by immunoSEQ multiplex PCR. The table has about 170,000 clones, less than 85% seen once. Recovery meant two consecutive negative NP/OP PCR tests, professional clearance, or resolved symptoms. The sample originates from a study of blood T cell repertoires in COVID-19. About the study: The origin of the acute and convalescent COVID-19 samples was the United States, Italy and Spain.

Sequenced: PBMCs or T cells enriched from blood (not recorded which). This chain joins TRBV5-1 and TRBJ1-1, with 10 nucleotides matching TRBD1. The TCR sequence derives from a man aged 50 to 59 who had recovered from COVID-19. CDR3 sequence: CASSGTGANTEAFF. In nucleotides, the CDR3 is TGCGCCAGCAGTGGGACAGGGGCGAACACTGAAGCTTTCTTT.